This T cell receptor beta chain came from a study of blood T cell repertoires in COVID-19 (TCRdb year 2020). For context, the study as a whole: Collaborator samples came from the United States, Italy and Spain and covered acute and convalescent phases of COVID-19. Where available, HLA class I and class II types were obtained from metadata supplied by the sample provider rather than from assay-based typing. The repertoires were released in a freely available public database intended as a resource for research on the immune response to SARS-CoV-2. Nearly every sample came with metadata listing a de-identified subject ID, COVID-19 status, age in years and sex. Deeply sampled blood TCRbeta repertoires from subjects exposed to, actively infected with, or recovered from COVID-19 were included in the dataset. The material from the prospective study consisted of cDNA or gDNA derived from T cells, B-cell-depleted T cells, or PBMCs. The samples were drawn from the first 160 participants of the ongoing ImmuneRACE study and from roughly 1,300 subjects provided by 6 global collaborators.

Points on this clone: Its antigen has not been determined. The input lacks base qualities; no much larger clone sits a single base away.

TCRbeta CDR3 regions were amplified from genomic DNA by means of the immunoSEQ Assay, a bias-controlled multiplex PCR. The original pipeline was this. The number of nucleated cells in each sample was estimated from the amplification of reference gene primers within the assay. Sequence reads were collapsed and filtered to measure the absolute abundance of every unique TCRbeta CDR3 rearrangement. Productive Simpson clonality was computed per sample as the square root of Simpson's diversity index over productive rearrangements. Here the immuneACCESS table is served through TCRdb, limited to in-frame sequences with V and J called. Missing clones are a known gap in these copies; in checked studies unresolved V genes cover under half, and the rest lacks a known reason. Clonal size and the V and J genes are those of that table, whereas D and trimming came from the DNA. This sample comprises around 80,000 clones, less than 90% of them detected only once. The ten largest clones capture 7% to 10% of the sample.

Whole blood was collected in K2EDTA tubes by collaborating institutions according to the institutions' own protocols. For TCRbeta analysis, collaborators shipped samples in one of three forms: frozen whole blood, isolated PBMCs, or DNA extracted from either of those sample types. Spanning cysteine to phenylalanine, the CDR3 consists of 19 amino acids. Of all the DNA, just the CDR3 is kept, 57 bases in frame from base 1. Taken from the germline V gene, the CDR1 and CDR2 loops are SGHTA and FQGNSA. Trimming leaves V shorter by 0 bases and J shorter by 6 bases, with the junction holding 13 bases beyond the gene matches. Broader findings and caveats from the paper: Clinical and demographic metadata were provided uncurated, with the amount varying by source and participant.

Here the chain combines TRBV7-2 and TRBJ2-3, with 12 junctional bases fitting TRBD2. The receptor's source is a human donor in a cohort sampled during active COVID-19. Sample: peripheral blood. The CDR3 protein sequence reads: CASSLARSSSGRAGDTQYF. Here is the DNA: TGTGCCAGCAGCTTAGCGAGATCGTCTAGCGGGAGGGCCGGGGATACGCAGTATTTT.